This T cell receptor (beta chain) was documented in a study of technical replicates of blood from a few donors. The CDR3 has 13 amino acids. The V gene lost 2 bases and the J gene lost 10 bases, with 12 bases spanning the gap. CDR1 is MDHEN, CDR2 SYDVKM, per germline. Method: immunoSEQ multiplex PCR; TCRdb's copy keeps in-frame clones and lacks some. The sample shows roughly 71,000 clones, around 95% of them seen only once. Sample: T cells isolated from PBMCs. The sequence was collected from a human donor in good health. The chain carries TRBV28 and TRBJ1-5; the D gene is possibly TRBD1 (6 bases). The DNA of the CDR3 is TGTGCCAGCAGTTTAGGGCAACAGGGTCCCCAGCATTTT. Its protein is CASSLGQQGPQHF. The complete variable domain, with remaining parts taken from reference TRBV28 and TRBJ1-5, reads DVKVTQSSRYLVKRTGEKVFLECVQDMDHENMFWYRQDPGLGLRLIYFSYDVKMKEKGDIPEGYSVSREKKERFSLILESASTNQTSMYLCASSLGQQGPQHFGDGTRLSIL.